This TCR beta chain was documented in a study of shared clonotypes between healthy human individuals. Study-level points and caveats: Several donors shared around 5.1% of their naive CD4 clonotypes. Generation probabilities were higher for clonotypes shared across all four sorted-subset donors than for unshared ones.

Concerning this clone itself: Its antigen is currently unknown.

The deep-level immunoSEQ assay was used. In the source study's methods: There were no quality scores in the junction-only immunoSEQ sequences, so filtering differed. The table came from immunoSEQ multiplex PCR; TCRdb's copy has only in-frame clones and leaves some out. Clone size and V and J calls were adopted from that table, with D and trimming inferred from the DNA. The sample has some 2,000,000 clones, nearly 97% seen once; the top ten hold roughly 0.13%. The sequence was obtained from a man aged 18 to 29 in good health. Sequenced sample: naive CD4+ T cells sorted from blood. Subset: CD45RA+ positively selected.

As DNA, the CDR3 is TGTGCCAGCAGCCCGAGCACAGTCAACACTGAAGCTTTCTTT. It codes for CASSPSTVNTEAFF. The V call is TRBV7-8, the J call TRBJ1-1, with no clear D. V was trimmed by 5 bases and J by 2 bases, leaving 12 bases between them. Germline V lookup: CDR1 SGHVS, CDR2 FQNEAQ. The CDR3 sequence is 14 residues long.